This entry features one TCR beta chain sequence. Its matching antigen is unknown. This sample is part of a study of T cells in localized non-small cell lung cancer. Study-level findings and limits: Across samples, adjacent lung featured a median around 60 of the top 100 tumor clones. Compared with tumor, uninvolved adjacent lung displayed greater T cell clonality, ranking highest overall.

Produced via immunoSEQ multiplex PCR; TCRdb's table is partial and in-frame only. This table holds more than 9,000 clones, around 47% found once. The CDR3 runs to 15 residues. V was pared by 5 bases and J by 9 bases, with 7 bases of the junction left unmatched. Germline V gene data show CDR1 as SGHNT and CDR2 as YENEEA. The source of this sequence is a woman aged 40 to 75 with stage II squamous cell lung carcinoma. Sequenced here: lymph node tissue, sampled before any cancer treatment. The chain employs TRBV11-3 and TRBJ1-6, with 10 nucleotides matching TRBD1. CDR3 sequence: CASSPRDRGSSPLHF. CDR3 in DNA: TGTGCCAGCAGCCCCCGGGACAGGGGCTCTTCACCCCTCCACTTT.